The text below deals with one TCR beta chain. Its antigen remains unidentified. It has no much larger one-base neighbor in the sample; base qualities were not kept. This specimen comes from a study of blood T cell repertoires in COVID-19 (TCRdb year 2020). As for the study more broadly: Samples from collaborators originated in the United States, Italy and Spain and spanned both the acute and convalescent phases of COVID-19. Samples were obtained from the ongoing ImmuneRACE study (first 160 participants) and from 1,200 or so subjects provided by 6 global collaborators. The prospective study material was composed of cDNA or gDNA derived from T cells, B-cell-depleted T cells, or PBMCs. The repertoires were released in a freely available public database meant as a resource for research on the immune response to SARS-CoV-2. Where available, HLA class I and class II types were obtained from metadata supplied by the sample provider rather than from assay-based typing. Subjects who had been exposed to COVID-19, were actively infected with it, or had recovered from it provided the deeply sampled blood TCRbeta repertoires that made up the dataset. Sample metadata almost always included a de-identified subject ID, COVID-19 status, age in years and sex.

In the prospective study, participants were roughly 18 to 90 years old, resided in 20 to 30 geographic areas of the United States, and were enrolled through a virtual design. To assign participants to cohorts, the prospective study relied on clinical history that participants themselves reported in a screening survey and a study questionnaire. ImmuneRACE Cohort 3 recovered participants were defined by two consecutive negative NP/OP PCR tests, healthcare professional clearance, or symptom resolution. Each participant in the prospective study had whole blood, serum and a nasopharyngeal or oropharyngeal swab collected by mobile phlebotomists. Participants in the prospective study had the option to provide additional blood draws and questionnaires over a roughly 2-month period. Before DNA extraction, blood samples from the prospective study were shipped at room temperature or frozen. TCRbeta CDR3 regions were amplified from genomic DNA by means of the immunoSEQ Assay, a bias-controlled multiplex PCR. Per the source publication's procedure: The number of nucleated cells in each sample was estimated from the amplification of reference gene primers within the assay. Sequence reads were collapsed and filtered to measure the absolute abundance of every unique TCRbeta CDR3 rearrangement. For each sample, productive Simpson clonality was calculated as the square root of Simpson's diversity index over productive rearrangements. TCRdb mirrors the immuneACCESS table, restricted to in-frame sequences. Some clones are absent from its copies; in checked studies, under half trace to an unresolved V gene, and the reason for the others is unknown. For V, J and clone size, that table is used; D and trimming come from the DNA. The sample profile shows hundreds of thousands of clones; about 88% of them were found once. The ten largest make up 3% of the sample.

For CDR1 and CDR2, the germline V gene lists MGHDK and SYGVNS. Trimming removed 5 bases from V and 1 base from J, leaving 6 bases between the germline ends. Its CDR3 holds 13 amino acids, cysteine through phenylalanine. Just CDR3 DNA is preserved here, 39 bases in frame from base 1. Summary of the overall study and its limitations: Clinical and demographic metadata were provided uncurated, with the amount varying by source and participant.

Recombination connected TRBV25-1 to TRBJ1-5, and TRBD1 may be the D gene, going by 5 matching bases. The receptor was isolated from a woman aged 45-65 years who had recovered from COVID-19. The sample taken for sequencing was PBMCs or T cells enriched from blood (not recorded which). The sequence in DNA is TGTGCCAGCAGTCGGGGGAGCAATCAGCCCCAGCATTTT. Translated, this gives CASSRGSNQPQHF.